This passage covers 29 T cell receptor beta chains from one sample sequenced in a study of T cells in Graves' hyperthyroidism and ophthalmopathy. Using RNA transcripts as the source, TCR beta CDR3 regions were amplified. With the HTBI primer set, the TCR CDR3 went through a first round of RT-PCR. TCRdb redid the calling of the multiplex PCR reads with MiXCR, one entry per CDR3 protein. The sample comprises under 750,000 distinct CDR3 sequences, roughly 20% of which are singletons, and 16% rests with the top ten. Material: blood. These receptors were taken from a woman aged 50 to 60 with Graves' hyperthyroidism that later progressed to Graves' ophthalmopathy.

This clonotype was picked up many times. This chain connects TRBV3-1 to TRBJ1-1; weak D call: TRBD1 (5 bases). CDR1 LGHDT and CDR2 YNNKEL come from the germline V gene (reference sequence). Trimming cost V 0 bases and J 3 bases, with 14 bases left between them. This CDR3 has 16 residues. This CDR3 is CASSQDRGVGDTEAFF. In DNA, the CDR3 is TGTGCCAGCAGCCAAGATCGCGGGGTGGGGGACACTGAAGCTTTCTTT.

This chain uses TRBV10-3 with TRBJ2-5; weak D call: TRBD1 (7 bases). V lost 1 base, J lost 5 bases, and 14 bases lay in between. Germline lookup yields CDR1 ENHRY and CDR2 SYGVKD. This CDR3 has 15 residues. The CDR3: CAISELGGGRETQYF. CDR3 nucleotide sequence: TGTGCCATCAGTGAGTTAGGAGGGGGCCGGGAGACCCAGTACTTC.

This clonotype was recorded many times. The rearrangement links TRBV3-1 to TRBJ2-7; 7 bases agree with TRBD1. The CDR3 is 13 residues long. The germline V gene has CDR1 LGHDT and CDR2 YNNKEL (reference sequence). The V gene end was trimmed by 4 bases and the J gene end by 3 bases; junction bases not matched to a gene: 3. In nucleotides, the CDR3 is TGTGCCAGCAGCCCCTGGGACAGCTACGAGCAGTACTTC. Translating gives CASSPWDSYEQYF.

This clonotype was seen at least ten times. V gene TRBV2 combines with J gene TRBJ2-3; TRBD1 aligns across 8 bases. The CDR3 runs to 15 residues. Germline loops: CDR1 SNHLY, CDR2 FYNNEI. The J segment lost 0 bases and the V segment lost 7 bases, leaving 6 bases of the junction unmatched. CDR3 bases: TGTGCCAGCAAAAGACAGGGGAAGAGCACAGATACGCAGTATTTT. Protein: CASKRQGKSTDTQYF.

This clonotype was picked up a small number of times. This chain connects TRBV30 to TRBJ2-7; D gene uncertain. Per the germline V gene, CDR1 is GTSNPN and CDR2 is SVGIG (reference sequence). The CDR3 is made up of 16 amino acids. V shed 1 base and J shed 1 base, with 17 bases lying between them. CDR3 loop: CAWSDPSFLSSYEQYF. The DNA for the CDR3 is TGTGCCTGGAGTGACCCCTCATTCTTATCGTCCTACGAGCAGTACTTC.

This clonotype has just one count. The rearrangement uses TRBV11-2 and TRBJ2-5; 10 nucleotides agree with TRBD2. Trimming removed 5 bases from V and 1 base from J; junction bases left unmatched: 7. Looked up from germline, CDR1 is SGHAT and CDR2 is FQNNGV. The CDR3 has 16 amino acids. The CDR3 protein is CASSASSGGFQETQYF. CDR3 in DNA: TGTGCCAGCAGCGCCTCTAGCGGGGGATTCCAAGAGACCCAGTACTTC.

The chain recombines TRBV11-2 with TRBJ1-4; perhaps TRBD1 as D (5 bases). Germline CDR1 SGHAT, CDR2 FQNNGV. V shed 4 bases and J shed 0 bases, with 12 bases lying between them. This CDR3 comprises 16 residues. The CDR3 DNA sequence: TGTGCCAGCAGCTATACCCAGGGTTCAACTAATGAAAAACTGTTTTTT. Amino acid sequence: CASSYTQGSTNEKLFF.

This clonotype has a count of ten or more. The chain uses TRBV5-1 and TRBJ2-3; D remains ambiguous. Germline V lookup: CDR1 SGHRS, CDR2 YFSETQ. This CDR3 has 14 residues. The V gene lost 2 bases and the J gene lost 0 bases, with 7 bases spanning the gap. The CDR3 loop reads CASSFTRSTDTQYF. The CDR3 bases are TGCGCCAGCAGCTTCACGCGCAGCACAGATACGCAGTATTTT.

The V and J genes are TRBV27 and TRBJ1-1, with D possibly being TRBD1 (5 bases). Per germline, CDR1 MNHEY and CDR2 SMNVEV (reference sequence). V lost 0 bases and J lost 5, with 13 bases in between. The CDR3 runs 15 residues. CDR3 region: CASSLSQGDGTEAFF. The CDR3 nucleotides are TGTGCCAGCAGTTTATCTCAGGGAGACGGGACTGAAGCTTTCTTT.

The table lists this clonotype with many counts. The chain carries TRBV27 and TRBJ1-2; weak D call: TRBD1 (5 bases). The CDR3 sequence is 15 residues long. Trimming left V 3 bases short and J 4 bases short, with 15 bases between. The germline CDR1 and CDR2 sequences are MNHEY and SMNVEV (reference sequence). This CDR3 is CASSFRTPMPYGYTF. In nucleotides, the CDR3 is TGTGCCAGCAGTTTTCGGACACCCATGCCCTATGGCTACACCTTC.

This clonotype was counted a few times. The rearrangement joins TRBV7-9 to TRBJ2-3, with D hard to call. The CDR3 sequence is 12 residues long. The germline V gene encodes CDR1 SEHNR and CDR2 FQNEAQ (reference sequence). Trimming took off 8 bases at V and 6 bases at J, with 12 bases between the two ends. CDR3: CASLTSLDTQYF. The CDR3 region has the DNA TGTGCCAGCCTGACCAGTCTCGATACGCAGTATTTT. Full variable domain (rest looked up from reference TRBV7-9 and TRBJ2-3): DTGVSQNPRHKITKRGQNVTFRCDPISEHNRLYWYRQTLGQGPEFLTYFQNEAQLEKSRLLSDRFSAERPKGSFSTLEIQRTEQGDSAMYLCASLTSLDTQYFGPGTRLTVL.

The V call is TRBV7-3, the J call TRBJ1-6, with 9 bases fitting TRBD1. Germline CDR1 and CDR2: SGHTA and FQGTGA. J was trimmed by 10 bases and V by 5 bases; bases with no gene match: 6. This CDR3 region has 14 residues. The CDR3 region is CASSEYDRGSPLHF. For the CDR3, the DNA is TGTGCCAGCAGCGAATATGACAGGGGGTCACCCCTCCACTTT.

The chain's CDR3 is CASSLADGGSDSPLHF. DNA of the CDR3: TGTGCCAGCAGCTTGGCTGACGGGGGCTCGGATTCACCCCTCCACTTT. The chain has TRBV5-6 and TRBJ1-6; D is possibly TRBD1 (6 bases). The CDR3 extends over 16 amino acids. The V end was cut by 0 bases, the J end by 8 bases, with 15 bases between. The germline V gene encodes CDR1 SGHDT and CDR2 YYEEEE.

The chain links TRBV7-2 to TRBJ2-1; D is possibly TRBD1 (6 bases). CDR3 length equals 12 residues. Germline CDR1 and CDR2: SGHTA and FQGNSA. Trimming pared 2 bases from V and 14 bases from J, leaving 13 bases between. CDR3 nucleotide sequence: TGTGCCAGCAGCTTAAGTTCCTACAGGGAGTTCTTC. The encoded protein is CASSLSSYREFF.

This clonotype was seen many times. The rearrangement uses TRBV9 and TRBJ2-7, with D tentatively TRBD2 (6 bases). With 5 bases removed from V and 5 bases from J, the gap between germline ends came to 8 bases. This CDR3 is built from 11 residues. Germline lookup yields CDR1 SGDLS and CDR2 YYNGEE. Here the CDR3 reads CASRGEDEQYF. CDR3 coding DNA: TGTGCCAGCAGGGGGGAGGACGAGCAGTACTTC. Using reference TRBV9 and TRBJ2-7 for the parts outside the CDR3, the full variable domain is DSGVTQTPKHLITATGQRVTLRCSPRSGDLSVYWYQQSLDQGLQFLIQYYNGEERAKGNILERFSAQQFPDLHSELNLSSLELGDSALYFCASRGEDEQYFGPGTRLTVT.

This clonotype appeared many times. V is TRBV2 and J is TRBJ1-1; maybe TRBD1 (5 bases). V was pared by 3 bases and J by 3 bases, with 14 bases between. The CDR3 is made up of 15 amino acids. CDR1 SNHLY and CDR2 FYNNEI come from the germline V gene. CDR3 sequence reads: CASSERGGVDTEAFF. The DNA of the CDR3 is TGTGCCAGCAGTGAGAGGGGCGGCGTCGACACTGAAGCTTTCTTT.

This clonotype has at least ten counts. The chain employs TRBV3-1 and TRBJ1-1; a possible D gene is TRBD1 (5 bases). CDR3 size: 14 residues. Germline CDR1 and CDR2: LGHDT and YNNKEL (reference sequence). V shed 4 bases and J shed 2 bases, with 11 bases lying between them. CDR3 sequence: CASSRRDLNTEAFF. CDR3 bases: TGTGCCAGCAGCCGCCGGGACTTAAACACTGAAGCTTTCTTT.

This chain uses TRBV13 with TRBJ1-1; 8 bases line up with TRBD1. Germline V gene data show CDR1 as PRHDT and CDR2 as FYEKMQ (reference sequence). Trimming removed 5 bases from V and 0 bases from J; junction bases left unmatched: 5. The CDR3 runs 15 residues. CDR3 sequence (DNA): TGTGCCAGCAGCCCCCCGACAGGGGTGAACACTGAAGCTTTCTTT. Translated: CASSPPTGVNTEAFF.

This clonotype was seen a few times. The CDR3 protein is CASSALGNIQYF. CDR3 coding DNA: TGCGCCAGCAGCGCTTTAGGAAACATTCAGTACTTC. The V gene is TRBV5-1, the J gene TRBJ2-4; D gene ambiguous. The CDR3 runs 12 residues. Germline CDR1 is SGHRS and CDR2 is YFSETQ. V was cut by 4 bases and J by 6 bases, with 8 bases left in between. Full variable domain (missing parts from reference TRBV5-1 and TRBJ2-4): KAGVTQTPRYLIKTRGQQVTLSCSPISGHRSVSWYQQTPGQGLQFLFEYFSETQRNKGNFPGRFSGRQFSNSRSEMNVSTLELGDSALYLCASSALGNIQYFGAGTRLSVL.

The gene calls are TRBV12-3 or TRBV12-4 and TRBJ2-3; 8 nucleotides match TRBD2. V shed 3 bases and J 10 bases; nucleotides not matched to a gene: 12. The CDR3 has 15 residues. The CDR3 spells CASSFHRGGAYAQYF. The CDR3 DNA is TGTGCCAGCAGTTTTCACCGGGGGGGGGCCTACGCGCAGTATTTT.

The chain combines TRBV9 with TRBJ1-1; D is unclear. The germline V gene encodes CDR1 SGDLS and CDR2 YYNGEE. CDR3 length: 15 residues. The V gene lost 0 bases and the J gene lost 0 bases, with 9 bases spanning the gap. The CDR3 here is CASSVGVLMNTEAFF. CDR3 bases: TGTGCCAGCAGCGTAGGGGTGTTAATGAACACTGAAGCTTTCTTT. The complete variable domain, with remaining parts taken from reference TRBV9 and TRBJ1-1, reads DSGVTQTPKHLITATGQRVTLRCSPRSGDLSVYWYQQSLDQGLQFLIQYYNGEERAKGNILERFSAQQFPDLHSELNLSSLELGDSALYFCASSVGVLMNTEAFFGQGTRLTVV.

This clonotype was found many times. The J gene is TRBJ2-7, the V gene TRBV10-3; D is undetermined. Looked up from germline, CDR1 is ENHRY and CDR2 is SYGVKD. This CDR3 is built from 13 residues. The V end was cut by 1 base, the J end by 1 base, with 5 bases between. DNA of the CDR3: TGTGCCATCAGTGAGTGGCAATCCTACGAGCAGTACTTC. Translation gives CAISEWQSYEQYF.

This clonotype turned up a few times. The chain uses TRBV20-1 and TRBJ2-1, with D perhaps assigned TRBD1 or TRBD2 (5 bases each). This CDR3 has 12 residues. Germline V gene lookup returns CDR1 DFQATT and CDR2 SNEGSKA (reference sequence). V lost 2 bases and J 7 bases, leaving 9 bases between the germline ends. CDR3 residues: CSARFGANEQFF. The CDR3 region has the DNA TGCAGTGCTAGATTCGGGGCTAATGAGCAGTTCTTC.

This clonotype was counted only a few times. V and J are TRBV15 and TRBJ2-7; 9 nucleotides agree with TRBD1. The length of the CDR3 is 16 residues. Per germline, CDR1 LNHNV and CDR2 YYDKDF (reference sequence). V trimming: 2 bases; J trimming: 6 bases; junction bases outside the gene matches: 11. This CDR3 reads CATSRPKSPGQGEQYF. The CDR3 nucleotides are TGTGCCACCAGCAGACCTAAGTCTCCGGGACAGGGCGAGCAGTACTTC.

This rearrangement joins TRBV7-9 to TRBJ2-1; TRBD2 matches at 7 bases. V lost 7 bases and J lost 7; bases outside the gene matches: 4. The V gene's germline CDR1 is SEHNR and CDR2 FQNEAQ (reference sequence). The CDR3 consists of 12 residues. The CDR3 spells CASNGGNNEQFF. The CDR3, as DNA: TGTGCCAGCAACGGGGGGAATAATGAGCAGTTCTTC.

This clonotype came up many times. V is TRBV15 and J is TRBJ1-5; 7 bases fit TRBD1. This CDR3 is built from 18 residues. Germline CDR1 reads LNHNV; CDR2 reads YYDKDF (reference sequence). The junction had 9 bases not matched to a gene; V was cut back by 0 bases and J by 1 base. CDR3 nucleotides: TGTGCCACCAGCAGAGATCTTGGCAGGGGGGGAAGCAATCAGCCCCAGCATTTT. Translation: CATSRDLGRGGSNQPQHF.

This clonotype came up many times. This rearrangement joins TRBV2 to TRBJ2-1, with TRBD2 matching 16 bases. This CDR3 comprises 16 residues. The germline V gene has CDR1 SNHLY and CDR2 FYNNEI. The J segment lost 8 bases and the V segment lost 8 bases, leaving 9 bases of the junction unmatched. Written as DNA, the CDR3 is TGTGCCAGCGAAGACGGGACTAGCGGGGGGGCGTATGAGCAGTTCTTC. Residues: CASEDGTSGGAYEQFF.

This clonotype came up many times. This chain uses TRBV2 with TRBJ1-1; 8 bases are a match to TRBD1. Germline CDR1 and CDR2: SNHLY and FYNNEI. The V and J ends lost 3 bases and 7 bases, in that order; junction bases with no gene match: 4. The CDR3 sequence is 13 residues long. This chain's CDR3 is CASSDDRGYEAFF. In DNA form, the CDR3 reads TGTGCCAGCAGTGACGACAGGGGATATGAAGCTTTCTTT.

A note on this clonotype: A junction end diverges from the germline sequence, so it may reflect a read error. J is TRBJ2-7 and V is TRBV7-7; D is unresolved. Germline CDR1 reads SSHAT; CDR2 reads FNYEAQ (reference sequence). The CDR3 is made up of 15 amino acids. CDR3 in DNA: TGTGCTAGCAGCTTAAGCGACGACGGGTCCTACGAGCAGTACTTC. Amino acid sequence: CASSLSDDGSYEQYF. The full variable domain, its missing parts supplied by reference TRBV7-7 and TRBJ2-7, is GAGVSQSPRYKVTKRGQDVTLRCDPISSHATLYWYQQALGQGPEFLTYFNYEAQPDKSGLPSDRFSAERPEGSISTLTIQRTEQRDSAMYRCASSLSDDGSYEQYFGPGTRLTVT.